This passage covers 20 T cell receptor beta chains from one sample sequenced in a study of blood T cell repertoires in COVID-19. The repertoire was sequenced with immunoSEQ multiplex PCR; TCRdb's copy has only in-frame clones and lacks some. The sample shows under 250,000 clones, nearly 85% of them seen only once. Sequences were obtained from peripheral blood. These receptors all come from a human donor in a cohort sampled during active COVID-19.

The genes are TRBV5-1 and TRBJ1-6; 9 nucleotides align to TRBD1. The germline V gene encodes CDR1 SGHRS and CDR2 YFSETQ. J lost 7 bases, V lost 3 bases, and 11 bases had no gene match. This CDR3 comprises 17 residues. CDR3 coding DNA: TGCGCCAGCAGCTCCCCGGGTAGGGGACAGGGAAATTCACCCCTCCACTTT. This translates into CASSSPGRGQGNSPLHF.

The genes are TRBV4-1 and TRBJ1-1, with 9 bases aligning to TRBD1. The ends lost 1 base at V and 7 bases at J; junction bases unmatched: 7. This CDR3 comprises 15 residues. CDR1 and CDR2 (germline): MGHRA, YSYEKL. CDR3 residues: CASSQGQGGVGEAFF. The CDR3 DNA reads as TGCGCCAGCAGCCAAGGACAGGGGGGGGTTGGTGAAGCTTTCTTT.

V is TRBV5-1 and J is TRBJ1-4, with 7 bases fitting TRBD1. The V and J ends lost 2 bases and 2 bases, in that order; junction bases with no gene match: 6. Germline V gives CDR1 SGHRS, CDR2 YFSETQ. This CDR3 is 16 amino acids long. The CDR3 is CASSLTQGMTNEKLFF. DNA for the CDR3: TGCGCCAGCAGCTTAACACAGGGGATGACTAATGAAAAACTGTTTTTT.

The rearrangement joins TRBV25-1 to TRBJ2-7; perhaps TRBD1 as D (6 bases). V lost 3 bases to trimming and J lost 4 bases, with 13 bases between them. Germline CDR1 is MGHDK and CDR2 is SYGVNS. The CDR3 contains 14 residues. CDR3 coding DNA: TGTGCCAGCAGTGAGGGGGTCAGGGGTTACGAGCAGTACTTC. Amino acids: CASSEGVRGYEQYF.

Points on this clone: Other DNA sequences of this sample code for an identical CDR3. The rearrangement links TRBV7-2 to TRBJ2-5; 10 positions agree with TRBD1. V shed 1 base, J shed 5 bases, and the junction held 4 bases outside the gene matches. Germline V gene data show CDR1 as SGHTA and CDR2 as FQGNSA. This CDR3 has 15 amino acids. The CDR3 loop is CASSLVGDRGETQYF. CDR3 nucleotides: TGTGCCAGCAGCTTAGTTGGGGACAGGGGCGAGACCCAGTACTTC.

This chain links TRBV4-1 with TRBJ2-4; 12 nucleotides match TRBD1. The length of the CDR3 is 19 residues. CDR1 and CDR2 from the germline V gene are MGHRA and YSYEKL. V gave up 0 bases and J gave up 9 bases; unmatched junction bases: 15. This chain's CDR3 is CASSQENPGTGGFRAIQYF. The DNA for the CDR3 is TGCGCCAGCAGCCAAGAAAACCCCGGGACAGGGGGCTTTAGGGCCATTCAGTACTTC.

The rearrangement links TRBV6-6 to TRBJ2-5; 9 bases match TRBD1. The CDR3 runs to 16 residues. Per germline, CDR1 MNHNY and CDR2 SVGAGI (reference sequence). Trimming removed 3 bases from V and 2 bases from J; junction bases left unmatched: 7. This CDR3 is CASSYSDRGAQETQYF. The CDR3 coding sequence is TGTGCCAGCAGTTATTCAGACAGGGGGGCACAAGAGACCCAGTACTTC.

This clone was observed a few times. Written as DNA, the CDR3 is TGTGCCAGCAGCCTAGGAGAAACGGGGGGGACCTACGAGCAGTACTTC. This translates into CASSLGETGGTYEQYF. V and J are TRBV11-2 and TRBJ2-7; TRBD2 matches at 8 bases. Germline assignment: CDR1 SGHAT and CDR2 FQNNGV. The CDR3 is made up of 16 amino acids. J lost 2 bases, V lost 5 bases, and 11 bases had no gene match.

This chain links TRBV19 with TRBJ2-5, with D possibly being TRBD1 (5 bases). The CDR3 is made up of 13 amino acids. Germline assignment: CDR1 LNHDA and CDR2 SQIVND (reference sequence). The ends were cut back, 11 bases at V and 0 bases at J, with 13 bases in the middle. CDR3 sequence (DNA): TGTGCCGGGGCGGCCACCCACCAAGAGACCCAGTACTTC. It codes for CAGAATHQETQYF.

This clone was seen a handful of times. The chain is built from TRBV12-1 and TRBJ1-2. TRBV12-1 is tagged as a pseudogene. There are 19 residues in the CDR3. CDR3 DNA sequence: TGTGCCAGCAGCCCTTGTCTACGCGAGGTCGACCCCCCCGTCTATGGCTACACCTTC. Its protein is CASSPCLREVDPPVYGYTF.

CDR3 residues: CASAREGAQPQHF. As DNA, the CDR3 is TGCGCCAGCGCCCGGGAGGGGGCTCAGCCCCAGCATTTT. The chain is built from TRBV10-2 and TRBJ1-5, with 7 bases matching TRBD1. CDR1 is WSHSY and CDR2 is SAAADI in the germline V gene. The CDR3 extends over 13 amino acids. Trimming took 8 bases from V and 6 from J; bases not matched to a gene: 7.

The J gene is TRBJ2-4, the V gene TRBV10-1; tentatively, D is TRBD2 (6 bases). Trimming removed 8 bases at V and 16 bases at J, with 21 bases between. Germline V CDR1 and CDR2: WNHNN, SYGVQD (reference sequence). The CDR3 length is 12 residues. Written as DNA, the CDR3 is TGCGCCAGCTCGCGGGACCCCGGATTTTTTTACTTC. Translated: CASSRDPGFFYF.

The genes are TRBV4-1 and TRBJ2-4; 11 bases match TRBD2. CDR3 size: 18 residues. Trimming removed 3 bases from V and 1 base from J; junction bases left unmatched: 8. Germline V CDR1 and CDR2: MGHRA, YSYEKL. The CDR3 DNA follows: TGCGCCAGCAGCCACGGCGAGGCTAGCGGGAGGGCCAAAAACATTCAGTACTTC. It encodes CASSHGEASGRAKNIQYF.

This clone occurred once. The rearrangement uses TRBV14 and TRBJ1-4; no reliable D call. Germline values: CDR1 SGHDN, CDR2 FVKESK. The CDR3 totals 14 residues. The V end lost 4 bases, the J end lost 2 bases, and 8 bases lay between the germline ends. The CDR3 nucleotides are TGTGCCAGCAGCCCGGGATATACTAATGAAAAACTGTTTTTT. Its translation is CASSPGYTNEKLFF.

The chain carries TRBV10-1 and TRBJ2-1, with TRBD2 matching 11 bases. The ends lost 7 bases at V and 5 bases at J; junction bases unmatched: 4. The germline gives CDR1 WNHNN, CDR2 SYGVQD (reference sequence). The length of the CDR3 is 14 residues. The CDR3 DNA reads TGCGCCAGCAATGGACTAGCGGGTAACAATGAGCAGTTCTTC. It yields the protein CASNGLAGNNEQFF.

This clone was counted a few times. J is TRBJ1-1 and V is TRBV19; 7 bases fit TRBD1. CDR1 LNHDA and CDR2 SQIVND come from the germline V gene (reference sequence). With V trimmed by 6 bases and J by 5 bases, 6 bases remained unmatched. The CDR3 sequence is 13 residues long. The CDR3 nucleotides are TGTGCCAGTAGACAGAAACAGGGGACTGAAGCTTTCTTT. It is translated as CASRQKQGTEAFF.

This clone appeared a single time. The chain combines TRBV18 with TRBJ1-2; 8 nucleotides match TRBD1. The CDR3 has 15 amino acids. V dropped 6 bases and J dropped 4; count of bases not matched to a gene: 10. CDR1 KGHSH and CDR2 LQKENI come from the germline V gene. The CDR3 coding sequence is TGTGCCAGCTCTCAGAGGACAGGGATGTTCTATGGCTACACCTTC. Its protein is CASSQRTGMFYGYTF.

This clone has a handful of counts. The gene calls are TRBV6-6 and TRBJ2-1; 10 bases align to TRBD2. The ends lost 3 bases at V and 7 bases at J; junction bases unmatched: 9. The germline V gene has CDR1 MNHNY and CDR2 SVGAGI (reference sequence). The CDR3 consists of 16 residues. The CDR3 sequence is CASSYPQLAGINEQFF. The CDR3 bases are TGTGCCAGCAGTTATCCGCAACTAGCGGGAATAAATGAGCAGTTCTTC.

CDR3 loop: CASSQGQRGSPLHF. Written as DNA, the CDR3 is TGTGCCAGCAGCCAAGGGCAAAGGGGGTCACCCCTCCACTTT. The gene calls are TRBV3-1 (or the pseudogene TRBV3-2) and TRBJ1-6; TRBD1 might be the D (6 bases). The CDR3 has 14 residues. Germline-derived CDR1 and CDR2 are LGHDT and YNNKEL (reference sequence). Trimming removed 1 base from V and 10 bases from J, with 11 bases in between.

The J gene is TRBJ2-5, the V gene TRBV24-1; possible D gene TRBD1, 5 bases. V was pared by 4 bases and J by 5 bases, with 19 bases between. Germline loops: CDR1 KGHDR, CDR2 SFDVKD. The CDR3 runs to 16 residues. The CDR3 coding sequence is TGTGCCACCAGTGACCCGCTCCTAGGGTCAGGGGAGACCCAGTACTTC. Residues: CATSDPLLGSGETQYF.